This note documents a single T cell receptor (beta chain) sequence. The data derive from a study of blood T cell repertoires in COVID-19. For the study at large: PBMCs, B-cell-depleted T cells, or T cells were the source of the cDNA or gDNA that made up the material.

This CDR3 is 17 amino acids long. CDR1 SGHRS and CDR2 YFSETQ come from the germline V gene. V lost 5 bases to trimming and J lost 8 bases, with 23 bases between them. Original handling: It was from reference gene primer amplification that nucleated cell counts were estimated. The assay was immunoSEQ multiplex PCR, and TCRdb's table has in-frame clones only and misses some. Clonal size and the V and J genes are those of that table, whereas D and trimming came from the DNA. The sample lists 75,000 to 90,000 clones, 80% occurring once. The chain links TRBV5-1 to TRBJ1-6; a possible D gene is TRBD1 (5 bases). Sequenced input: peripheral blood. The TCR sequence derives from a woman between 40 and 55 years old with active or convalescent COVID-19. CDR3 region: CASRWTTAGLGDSPLHF. The CDR3 DNA reads TGCGCCAGCAGGTGGACAACAGCCGGTTTAGGGGATTCACCCCTCCACTTT.